Reported below is one T cell receptor beta chain. Its matching antigen is unknown. Other DNA sequences in the sample encode the same CDR3. TCR sequencing covered a few patients who responded to pembrolizumab. Some clones are missing from TCRdb's copy, which holds only in-frame ones; the method was immunoSEQ multiplex PCR. The sample yields tens of thousands of clones, roughly 88% seen once. The CDR3 spans 18 residues. J lost 0 bases, V lost 4 bases, and 12 bases had no gene match. Germline CDR1 reads SQVTM; CDR2 reads ANQGSEA. The record originates from a study of PD-1 blockade in mismatch repair-deficient tumors. Across the whole study: Patients had more than ten mismatch repair-deficient cancer types, all previously treated and progressing.

Study-wide results and caveats: Tumor-resident clones, often absent from pretreatment blood, expanded after pembrolizumab and then contracted.

The material was peripheral blood, obtained 52 weeks after starting pembrolizumab. This rearrangement joins TRBV29-1 to TRBJ2-2; 9 positions agree with TRBD2. The origin of this receptor is an adult with mismatch repair-deficient cancer. The CDR3 loop is CSVGILAGGGANTGELFF. The CDR3 DNA sequence: TGCAGCGTTGGTATACTAGCGGGCGGGGGGGCGAACACCGGGGAGCTGTTTTTT.